This TCR beta chain was observed in a study of molecular identifiers for immune sequencing clone quantification (dated by TCRdb to the late 2010s). About the study as a whole: For a replicate experiment, the RNA from either around 20,000 or 99,000 naive CD8 T cells was divided into five aliquots, and four of those aliquots went on to sequencing. CD8 T cells were used in a methods study to benchmark molecular-identifier clustering-based TCR repertoire sequencing (MIDCIRS) and TCR RNA copy counting. Findings and caveats that apply to the study as a whole: Spiked-in Jurkat TCR RNA equal to a single cell's worth was reported to be detectable even within one million naive CD8 T cells. In CMV-specific effector cells, clones with more than 20 RNA copies accounted for over 99% of molecules, whereas in naive cells such clones accounted for under 1%. Without barcode sub-clustering, chimeric consensus sequences inflated TCR diversity; chimeras reached as high as 47%. Highly expanded clone sizes could be underestimated because identical TCR molecules may share a barcode. Modeling indicated approximately 3.2 TCR RNA copies recovered per cell, compared with roughly 9.7 by digital PCR, which implies a capture efficiency of 25% to 35%. Naive libraries contained spiked-in Jurkat TCR RNA (approximately ten copies' worth), which is not part of the donor repertoire.

Library construction relied on PCR. Sequencing was performed on a NextSeq 500. Bulk TCR libraries were made following a previously described method, with the TCR primers given in Table S5. Total RNA was purified with the Qiagen AllPrep DNA/RNA kit. Before analysis, reads from multiple sequencing runs of one library were combined. The study's own analysis went as follows. Reads were retained only if an exact TCR constant sequence was present, and the retained reads were trimmed to 150 nt and grouped according to their 12-nt molecular barcodes. Reads within each barcode group were sub-clustered using a 15% Levenshtein threshold, and quality-weighted consensus sequences were constructed for each RNA molecule. Non-functional sequences were filtered out, along with any lower-count sequence sitting one edit away from another sequence. Based on fitting two negative binomial distributions, any barcode sub-cluster with under 20% of the maximum read count was discarded. TCRdb itself trimmed the public reads at Q25 with fastp, ran MiXCR and retained productive beta chains. Rows merge per CDR3 protein into single entries with the most common DNA and genes. TCRdb assigned the V and J calls; the authors' analysis was not used. This sample lists 85,000 to 130,000 distinct CDR3 sequences; under 40% were detected once. The ten largest clones take up around 3.9% of the sample.

The CDR3 sequence runs 17 residues, both termini included. Only CDR3 DNA is held: 51 bases, read in frame from base 1. The germline V gene yields KGHDR for CDR1 and SFDVKD for CDR2. Trimming removed 1 base from V and 2 bases from J; the gene matches leave 6 bases unexplained. A remark on this clonotype: It lacks a known antigen. The conserved phenylalanine or tryptophan is not found at the CDR3 terminus, so this likely reflects a read error.

Libraries of naive CD8 T cells were generated from roughly 20,000 to 1,000,000 sorted cells, with 10%, 30% or 50% of the purified RNA used. Naive CD8 T cells, defined as CD8+CD4-CCR7+CD45RA+, were FACS-sorted into RLT Plus buffer on a BD FACSAria II. To test detection sensitivity, Jurkat RNA equal to under 13 TCR copies was added to samples of roughly 18,000-1,000,000 naive CD8 T cells. Enrichment of CD8 T cells was done with RosetteSep CD8+ T Cell Enrichment Cocktail plus Ficoll-Paque, and ACK red cell lysis came afterward. The sequenced sample was naive CD8+ T cells from blood, with Jurkat cell RNA spiked in. The cell subset or site label here, explained by the study, means: FACS-sorted CD8+CD4-CCR7+CD45RA+ naive T cells. This clonotype originated in a human donor in good health. Some libraries in this study had Jurkat cell RNA spiked in. The chain uses TRBV24-1 and TRBJ1-2; 10 bases in the middle match TRBD1. The CDR3 here reads CATSDFRTGGRNYGYTI. The DNA reads as follows: TGTGCCACCAGTGATTTCCGGACAGGGGGAAGAAACTATGGCTACACCATC.